The 26 T cell receptor beta chains presented below share a single source sample, sequenced in a study of CD8+ T cells in alopecia areata. RNA was isolated and reverse transcribed to cDNA, the sequencing template. Clones were sequenced by immunoSEQ multiplex PCR, and TCRdb holds only the in-frame ones, with some missing. Of fewer than 200,000 clones detected, about 60% appear once; the ten largest clones hold 14% to 15%. The sample in question was CD4+ T cells sorted from blood, obtained at week 0. These receptors originate from a human donor with alopecia areata.

This clone was picked up a small number of times. The chain is built from TRBV6-5 and TRBJ1-2, with TRBD1 matching 7 bases. The CDR3 is 14 residues long. Trimming at V came to 5 bases and at J to 6 bases, leaving 9 bases not matched to a gene. The V gene's germline CDR1 is MNHEY and CDR2 SVGAGI. CDR3 sequence reads: CASSVSTGNDGYTF. The CDR3, as DNA: TGTGCCAGCAGTGTTTCGACAGGGAACGATGGCTACACCTTC.

The chain recombines TRBV29-1 with TRBJ1-5; D call uncertain. Between the trimmed V and J ends, which lost 5 bases and 6 bases, there was a span of 14 bases. This CDR3 is 13 amino acids long. Germline CDR1 SQVTM, CDR2 ANQGSEA. The CDR3 sequence: CSVQTGEVQPQHF. The CDR3 coding sequence is TGCAGCGTTCAAACCGGTGAGGTTCAGCCCCAGCATTTT.

This clone was counted only a few times. The V call is TRBV25-1, the J call TRBJ2-2; TRBD2 matches at 8 bases. The CDR3 has 14 residues. In germline, CDR1 is MGHDK, CDR2 SYGVNS. Germline trimming cut 3 bases from V and 4 bases from J; bases unmatched to any gene: 1. CDR3 sequence: CASSDGGVTGELFF. DNA of the CDR3: TGTGCCAGCAGTGACGGGGGGGTCACCGGGGAGCTGTTTTTT.

The chain uses TRBV5-1 and TRBJ2-1; 8 positions match TRBD2. There are 16 residues in the CDR3. Germline-derived CDR1 and CDR2 are SGHRS and YFSETQ. V was clipped by 4 bases and J by 6 bases; unmatched bases: 12. In nucleotides, the CDR3 is TGCGCCAGCAGCCAAGCAGGTGGGACTAGTGGCAATGAGCAGTTCTTC. Translated, it gives CASSQAGGTSGNEQFF.

The CDR3 reads CASSRTNVDVYGYTF. DNA of the CDR3: TGCGCCAGCAGCCGGACAAACGTGGACGTTTATGGCTACACCTTC. The V gene is TRBV4-1, the J gene TRBJ1-2, with D perhaps TRBD1 (5 bases). Germline V gives CDR1 MGHRA, CDR2 YSYEKL. The CDR3 covers 15 residues. The ends were cut back, 4 bases at V and 5 bases at J, with 17 bases in the middle.

The chain is built from TRBV29-1 and TRBJ2-4; no definite D call. The CDR3 contains 15 residues. The germline gives CDR1 SQVTM, CDR2 ANQGSEA. V lost 4 bases and J 0 bases, leaving 13 bases between the germline ends. CDR3 in amino acids: CSVALGGVAKNIQYF. Written as DNA, the CDR3 is TGCAGCGTTGCCCTGGGTGGGGTAGCCAAAAACATTCAGTACTTC.

The chain carries TRBV7-2 and TRBJ1-4, with 8 bases that match TRBD1. V trimming: 1 base; J trimming: 7 bases; junction bases outside the gene matches: 5. Germline V gene sequence: CDR1 SGHTA, CDR2 FQGNSA. This CDR3 is built from 15 residues. CDR3 in amino acids: CASSLGGRGREKLFF. As DNA, the CDR3 is TGTGCCAGCAGCTTAGGGGGCAGGGGGCGTGAAAAACTGTTTTTT.

This clone was counted once. The rearrangement links TRBV5-6 to TRBJ1-6, with D unclear. Trimming took off 5 bases at V and 8 bases at J, with 17 bases between the two ends. The CDR3 spans 15 residues. CDR1 and CDR2 from the germline V gene are SGHDT and YYEEEE. CDR3 sequence (DNA): TGTGCCAGCAGACTTCGGCGGCTTGGGGATTCACCCCTCCACTTT. Translation gives CASRLRRLGDSPLHF.

A few counts support this clone. The chain couples TRBV29-1 to TRBJ2-3; D unresolved. Germline loops: CDR1 SQVTM, CDR2 ANQGSEA. This CDR3 is built from 13 residues. V was clipped by 2 bases and J by 2 bases, with 8 bases between them. The CDR3 is CSVEWLNTDTQYF. The CDR3 nucleotides are TGCAGCGTTGAATGGCTGAACACAGATACGCAGTATTTT.

J is TRBJ1-1 and V is TRBV6-5; D is unresolved. The germline gives CDR1 MNHEY, CDR2 SVGAGI. V lost 3 bases, J lost 6 bases, and 17 bases lay in between. This CDR3 contains 15 residues. The CDR3 nucleotides read TGTGCCAGCAGTTATATAATGGGGTTGGTGCCTGAAGCTTTCTTT. It encodes CASSYIMGLVPEAFF.

V is TRBV29-1 and J is TRBJ2-3; TRBD2 agrees at 12 bases. The CDR3 has 18 residues. Germline V CDR1 and CDR2: SQVTM, ANQGSEA. J lost 6 bases, V lost 4 bases, and 17 bases had no gene match. The CDR3 DNA sequence: TGCAGCGTTGTTCGGGTACTAGCGGGGGGAACAACTAAGGATACGCAGTATTTT. This encodes CSVVRVLAGGTTKDTQYF.

This clone was picked up many times. The chain has TRBV15 and TRBJ1-4, with 7 bases aligning to TRBD1. The V and J ends lost 0 bases and 5 bases, in that order; junction bases with no gene match: 3. The CDR3 covers 15 residues. From germline, CDR1 is LNHNV and CDR2 YYDKDF (reference sequence). This CDR3 reads CATSRDQGENEKLFF. The CDR3 coding sequence is TGTGCCACCAGCAGAGATCAGGGGGAGAATGAAAAACTGTTTTTT.

This clone turned up a few times. The CDR3 region is CASSRTGSGNTIYF. CDR3 bases: TGTGCCAGCAGCCGGACAGGGTCTGGAAACACCATATATTTT. The V call is TRBV5-4, the J call TRBJ1-3; TRBD1 matches 8 bases. The V gene end was trimmed by 4 bases and the J gene end by 1 base; junction bases not matched to a gene: 1. The CDR3 spans 14 residues. Germline lookup yields CDR1 SGHNT and CDR2 YYREEE (reference sequence).

This rearrangement joins TRBV4-1 to TRBJ2-7; the D is unclear. Trimming stripped 0 bases from V and 1 base from J, with 13 bases between. CDR1 is MGHRA and CDR2 is YSYEKL in the germline V gene. The CDR3 extends over 16 amino acids. CDR3 sequence (DNA): TGCGCCAGCAGCCAAGAGGCCCATCATTCGTCCTACGAGCAGTACTTC. Translating it yields CASSQEAHHSSYEQYF.

The chain recombines TRBV12-5 with TRBJ1-2; D call uncertain. V lost 2 bases, J lost 0 bases, and 7 bases lay in between. Germline lookup yields CDR1 LGHNT and CDR2 FRNRAP. There are 14 residues in the CDR3. The CDR3 protein is CASGLSVSNYGYTF. CDR3 DNA: TGTGCTAGTGGTTTGTCCGTGTCTAACTATGGCTACACCTTC.

On this clone: Within the sample, other DNA sequences also encode this same CDR3. The V gene is TRBV30, the J gene TRBJ2-5; D not resolved. Germline loops: CDR1 GTSNPN, CDR2 SVGIG (reference sequence). V was cut by 0 bases and J by 4 bases, with 3 bases left in between. The CDR3 runs 11 residues. CDR3 DNA: TGTGCCTGGAGTGTTGGAGAGACCCAGTACTTC. It encodes CAWSVGETQYF.

This clone has only a few counts. The chain carries TRBV9 and TRBJ2-3; the D gene could be TRBD1 or TRBD2 (5 bases each). CDR1 SGDLS and CDR2 YYNGEE come from the germline V gene. V was cut by 4 bases and J by 4 bases, with 16 bases left in between. The CDR3 has 15 residues. The CDR3 DNA is TGTGCCAGCAGCCCCAGAGGGGCGAAGTCAGATACGCAGTATTTT. It specifies CASSPRGAKSDTQYF.

J is TRBJ1-5 and V is TRBV29-1, with D maybe TRBD1 (6 bases). The V gene lost 7 bases and the J gene lost 3 bases, with 10 bases spanning the gap. This CDR3 contains 12 residues. Germline-derived CDR1 and CDR2 are SQVTM and ANQGSEA. The CDR3 is CSAGHFNQPQHF. The CDR3 bases are TGCAGCGCGGGACACTTCAATCAGCCCCAGCATTTT.

This clone was seen a few times. The chain couples TRBV27 to TRBJ2-2; the match to TRBD1 covers 8 bases. The germline CDR1 and CDR2 sequences are MNHEY and SMNVEV (reference sequence). The junction had 7 bases not matched to a gene; V was cut back by 3 bases and J by 1 base. The CDR3 is made up of 17 amino acids. The CDR3 bases are TGTGCCAGCAGTTTTGGTGCCGGGACAGGGAACACCGGGGAGCTGTTTTTT. Translating gives CASSFGAGTGNTGELFF.

The genes are TRBV11-3 and TRBJ1-6; 8 nucleotides line up with TRBD1. Germline V gene lookup returns CDR1 SGHNT and CDR2 YENEEA. The J segment lost 0 bases and the V segment lost 4 bases, leaving 5 bases of the junction unmatched. The CDR3 length is 17 residues. This CDR3 is CASSSRGRSSYNSPLHF. The DNA of the CDR3 is TGTGCCAGCAGCTCCAGGGGGCGAAGCTCCTATAATTCACCCCTCCACTTT.

This sequence joins TRBV30 and TRBJ1-2; tentative D call: TRBD1 (5 bases). Germline V CDR1 and CDR2: GTSNPN, SVGIG (reference sequence). The CDR3 is 13 residues long. Trimming removed 2 bases from V and 8 bases from J, with 15 bases in between. The CDR3 coding sequence is TGTGCCTGGAGTAAGGGGTTGGTTGTAGGCTACACCTTC. Translated, it gives CAWSKGLVVGYTF.

This clone was detected a few times. Other DNA sequences in this specimen translate into the identical CDR3. The CDR3 bases are TGCGCCAGCAGCCGCGACAGGGGGCAGGATACGCAGTATTTT. Translation gives CASSRDRGQDTQYF. This rearrangement joins TRBV5-1 to TRBJ2-3; 10 nucleotides align to TRBD1. Germline assignment: CDR1 SGHRS and CDR2 YFSETQ. This CDR3 spans 14 amino acids. V lost 4 bases to trimming and J lost 6 bases; unmatched junction nucleotides: 5.

The V gene is TRBV7-2, the J gene TRBJ1-1; D gene unclear. Germline V gene sequence: CDR1 SGHTA, CDR2 FQGNSA. With 4 bases removed from V and 11 bases from J, the gap between germline ends came to 11 bases. This CDR3 contains 11 residues. CDR3 nucleotides: TGTGCCAGCAGCTCCTGGGTGGGGGCTTTCTTT. The encoded protein is CASSSWVGAFF.

Details on this clone: One junction end does not reproduce the germline sequence, and a read error may be involved. The chain uses TRBV29-1 and TRBJ2-7; perhaps D is TRBD1 or TRBD2 (5 bases each). This CDR3 is built from 11 residues. Germline-derived CDR1 and CDR2 are SQVTM and ANQGSEA. The CDR3 sequence: CSVETATSVNF. CDR3 in DNA: TGCAGCGTTGAGACAGCCACTAGTGTTAACTTC.

The count of this clone is one. This chain joins TRBV5-1 and TRBJ2-7; D assignment may be TRBD1 or TRBD2 (6 bases each). Germline V gives CDR1 SGHRS, CDR2 YFSETQ. Trimming left V 4 bases short and J 3 bases short, with 14 bases between. The CDR3 is 14 amino acids. The CDR3 region has the DNA TGCGCCAGCAGCCCCCCGGGGGCCCACTACGAGCAGTACTTC. Protein product: CASSPPGAHYEQYF.

This chain joins TRBV29-1 and TRBJ1-5; TRBD1 might be the D (5 bases). The germline V and J ends were trimmed by 5 bases and 7 bases, with 12 bases remaining between them. CDR1 SQVTM and CDR2 ANQGSEA come from the germline V gene. The CDR3 runs 12 residues. The CDR3 loop reads CSVLQGGQPQHF. CDR3 sequence (DNA): TGCAGCGTTCTCCAGGGCGGGCAGCCCCAGCATTTT.